This T cell receptor (beta chain) was obtained from a study of identical twins. Study-wide results and caveats: Less excess twin sharing appeared in beta out-of-frame sequences. With monozygotic twins, out-of-frame TCR alpha sharing exceeded what models estimated. An excess of low generation probability was shown by twin-shared out-of-frame alpha sequences.

This clonotype was counted many times. Its specificity is not known. TCRdb redid the calling of the 5' RACE reads with MiXCR, one entry per CDR3 protein. Of about 250,000 distinct CDR3 sequences listed, around 8.8% are singletons. The V gene's germline CDR1 is LGHNA and CDR2 YSLEER. V lost 1 base to trimming and J lost 5 bases; unmatched junction nucleotides: 5. This CDR3 contains 15 residues. These data were likewise used in another study, on yellow fever vaccine responses in identical twins.

This TCR was sampled from a woman between 18 and 29 years old in good health. The V and J genes are TRBV4-3 and TRBJ2-7; 10 bases align to TRBD2. The sequenced sample was CD8+ T cells sorted from blood. The CDR3 DNA follows: TGCGCCAGCAGCCAAGCGGGACTAGCGTCCGACGAGCAGTACTTC. It is translated as CASSQAGLASDEQYF.